What follows are 15 T cell receptor beta chains derived from one specimen sequenced in a study of T cell responses to AZD1222 COVID-19 vaccine. TCRdb keeps only in-frame clones here, not all; method: immunoSEQ multiplex PCR. Here the sample spans roughly 150,000 clones, around 89% being singletons. The source material was peripheral blood, sampled on day 0 of MenACWY control vaccination. These receptors all stem from an adult in good health.

V gene TRBV28 combines with J gene TRBJ2-7, with D tentatively TRBD2 (6 bases). Germline CDR1 reads MDHEN; CDR2 reads SYDVKM. Trimming took 4 bases from V and 6 from J, leaving 7 bases between them. This CDR3 has 11 residues. The CDR3 bases are TGTGCCAGCAGTTCGGGACTCGAGCAGTACTTC. Its translation: CASSSGLEQYF. Looking up the rest from reference TRBV28 and TRBJ2-7 gives the full variable domain: DVKVTQSSRYLVKRTGEKVFLECVQDMDHENMFWYRQDPGLGLRLIYFSYDVKMKEKGDIPEGYSVSREKKERFSLILESASTNQTSMYLCASSSGLEQYFGPGTRLTVT.

The chain recombines TRBV9 with TRBJ1-3; perhaps TRBD1 as D (5 bases). CDR3 size: 15 residues. Germline values: CDR1 SGDLS, CDR2 YYNGEE. The germline V and J ends were trimmed by 1 base and 2 bases, with 10 bases remaining between them. In nucleotides, the CDR3 is TGTGCCAGCAGCGTATGGGCAGGGACTGGAAACACCATATATTTT. Translating it yields CASSVWAGTGNTIYF.

The chain is built from TRBV11-3 and TRBJ1-3; D not certain. Germline V gene data show CDR1 as SGHNT and CDR2 as YENEEA. This CDR3 has 17 amino acids. V dropped 2 bases and J dropped 2 bases, with 16 bases sitting between them. CDR3 loop: CASSLFGRGSAGNTIYF. CDR3 nucleotides: TGTGCCAGCAGCTTATTCGGACGCGGGTCAGCTGGAAACACCATATATTTT.

This chain joins TRBV2 and TRBJ1-1; TRBD1 agrees at 8 bases. Trimming took 6 bases from V and 7 from J; bases not matched to a gene: 1. CDR3 length equals 11 residues. From germline, CDR1 is SNHLY and CDR2 FYNNEI. CDR3 protein: CASRTGVEAFF. The CDR3, as DNA: TGTGCCAGCAGGACAGGGGTTGAAGCTTTCTTT. Full variable domain (outside the CDR3, taken from reference TRBV2 and TRBJ1-1): EPEVTQTPSHQVTQMGQEVILRCVPISNHLYFYWYRQILGQKVEFLVSFYNNEISEKSEIFDDQFSVERPDGSNFTLKIRSTKLEDSAMYFCASRTGVEAFFGQGTRLTVV.

The chain links TRBV6-5 to TRBJ1-1, with D possibly TRBD1 on 5 matching bases. Germline-derived CDR1 and CDR2 are MNHEY and SVGAGI. The CDR3 contains 13 residues. Trimming cost V 0 bases and J 4 bases, with 6 bases left between them. In nucleotides, the CDR3 is TGTGCCAGCAGTTACTCAGGGGTCACTGAAGCTTTCTTT. It specifies CASSYSGVTEAFF.

The rearrangement joins TRBV4-1 to TRBJ2-3; no reliable D call. Deletions cut 0 bases from V and 7 bases from J, with 8 bases between. CDR3 length: 13 amino acids. CDR1 and CDR2 (germline): MGHRA, YSYEKL. In DNA, the CDR3 is TGCGCCAGCAGCCAAGATCGACGAAATACGCAGTATTTT. Translating gives CASSQDRRNTQYF.

The rearrangement uses TRBV5-1 and TRBJ2-1; TRBD1 matches at 7 bases. The CDR3 is 16 amino acids. J lost 0 bases, V lost 0 bases, and 3 bases had no gene match. Per the germline V gene, CDR1 is SGHRS and CDR2 is YFSETQ. CDR3 sequence (DNA): TGCGCCAGCAGCTTGGCCGGGACAGCCTCCTACAATGAGCAGTTCTTC. It codes for CASSLAGTASYNEQFF.

The gene calls are TRBV7-2 and TRBJ2-5; D might be TRBD1 (8 bases). CDR3 length: 18 residues. Germline CDR1 reads SGHTA; CDR2 reads FQGNSA. V was pared by 5 bases and J by 6 bases, with 28 bases between. The DNA for the CDR3 is TGTGCCAGCAGCGGACGGACAGGGAAGGAGGTGGGAGGGAAGACCCAGTACTTC. This gives the protein CASSGRTGKEVGGKTQYF.

V gene TRBV2 combines with J gene TRBJ1-5; D gene uncertain. This CDR3 region has 11 residues. Germline V gene sequence: CDR1 SNHLY, CDR2 FYNNEI. The V end was cut by 1 base, the J end by 11 bases, with 6 bases between. Here the CDR3 DNA reads TGTGCCAGCAGTGAAGGGGTTGCCCAGCATTTT. Translation: CASSEGVAQHF.

The rearrangement links TRBV7-2 to TRBJ2-5; 9 bases agree with TRBD1. The CDR3 covers 15 residues. V shed 6 bases, J shed 5 bases, and the junction held 10 bases outside the gene matches. Germline CDR1 and CDR2: SGHTA and FQGNSA. In DNA form, the CDR3 reads TGTGCCAGCAGGCGGAGACAGGGGGGTCTGGAGACCCAGTACTTC. Residues: CASRRRQGGLETQYF.

V and J are TRBV10-3 and TRBJ1-1; maybe TRBD1 (5 bases). CDR1 is ENHRY, CDR2 SYGVKD, per germline. Trimming cost V 4 bases and J 2 bases, with 8 bases left between them. This CDR3 has 13 residues. The CDR3 bases are TGTGCCATCAGTGCGGACACAAACACTGAAGCTTTCTTT. Residues: CAISADTNTEAFF.

V and J are TRBV30 and TRBJ1-6, with D possibly matching TRBD1 (5 bases). V lost 4 bases, J lost 6 bases, and 13 bases lay in between. The CDR3 sequence is 14 residues long. Germline lookup yields CDR1 GTSNPN and CDR2 SVGIG (reference sequence). The CDR3 sequence: CAWTGTASNSPLHF. DNA of the CDR3: TGTGCCTGGACCGGGACCGCGAGTAATTCACCCCTCCACTTT.

V and J are TRBV3-1 (or the pseudogene TRBV3-2) and TRBJ1-1; no clear D gene. The ends were cut back, 0 bases at V and 5 bases at J, with 7 bases in the middle. The germline V gene has CDR1 LGHDT and CDR2 YNNKEL (reference sequence). The CDR3 contains 13 residues. For the CDR3, the DNA is TGTGCCAGCAGCCAAGACCCGTGGACTGAAGCTTTCTTT. This gives the protein CASSQDPWTEAFF.

The V gene is TRBV7-2, the J gene TRBJ1-2; tentative D call: TRBD1 (6 bases). CDR3 size: 16 residues. The germline V and J ends were trimmed by 3 bases and 0 bases, with 14 bases remaining between them. Germline CDR1 SGHTA, CDR2 FQGNSA. This chain's CDR3 is CASSFSGGGANYGYTF. The CDR3 DNA reads TGTGCCAGCAGCTTTTCTGGGGGCGGAGCTAACTATGGCTACACCTTC.

The gene calls are TRBV7-9 and TRBJ2-5; D not resolved. Germline CDR1 and CDR2: SEHNR and FQNEAQ (reference sequence). This CDR3 spans 14 amino acids. V was cut by 4 bases and J by 0 bases, with 9 bases left in between. CDR3 nucleotides: TGTGCCAGCAGCTCCCTCCGAGACCAAGAGACCCAGTACTTC. This encodes CASSSLRDQETQYF.